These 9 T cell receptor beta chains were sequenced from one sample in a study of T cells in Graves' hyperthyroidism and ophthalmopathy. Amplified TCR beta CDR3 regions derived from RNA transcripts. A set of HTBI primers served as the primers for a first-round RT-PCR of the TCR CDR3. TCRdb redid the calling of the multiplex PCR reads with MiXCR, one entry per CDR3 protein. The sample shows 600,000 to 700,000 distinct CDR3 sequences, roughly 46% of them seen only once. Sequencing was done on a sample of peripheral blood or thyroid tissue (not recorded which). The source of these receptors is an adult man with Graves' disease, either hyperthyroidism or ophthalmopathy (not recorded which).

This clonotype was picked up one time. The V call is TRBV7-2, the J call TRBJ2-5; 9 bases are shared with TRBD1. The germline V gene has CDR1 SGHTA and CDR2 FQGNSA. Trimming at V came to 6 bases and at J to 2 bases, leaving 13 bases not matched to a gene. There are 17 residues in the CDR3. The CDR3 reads CASSALDRGRRQETQYF. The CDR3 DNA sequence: TGTGCCAGCAGTGCCCTTGACAGGGGGAGACGACAAGAGACCCAGTACTTC.

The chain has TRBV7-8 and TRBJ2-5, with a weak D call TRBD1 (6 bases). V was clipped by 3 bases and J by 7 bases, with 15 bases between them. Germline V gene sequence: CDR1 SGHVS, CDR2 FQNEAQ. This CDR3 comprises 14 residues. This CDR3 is CASSFRDKGPTQYF. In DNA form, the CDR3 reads TGTGCCAGCAGCTTCCGGGACAAGGGACCGACCCAGTACTTC.

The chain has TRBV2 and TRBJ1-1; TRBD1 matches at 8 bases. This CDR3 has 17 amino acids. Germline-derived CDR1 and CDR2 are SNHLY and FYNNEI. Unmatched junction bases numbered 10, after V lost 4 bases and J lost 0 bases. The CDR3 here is CASSARTGTVMNTEAFF. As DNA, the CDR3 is TGTGCCAGCAGTGCCAGGACAGGGACAGTCATGAACACTGAAGCTTTCTTT.

This CDR3 reads CATSRDPSFGLGYPLQTEQYF. Here the CDR3 DNA reads TGTGCCACCAGCAGAGATCCCTCCTTCGGACTCGGGTACCCACTACAAACCGAGCAGTACTTC. The chain recombines TRBV15 with TRBJ2-7; D possibly corresponds to TRBD2 (5 bases). This CDR3 is built from 21 residues. In germline, CDR1 is LNHNV, CDR2 YYDKDF (reference sequence). The V gene lost 0 bases and the J gene lost 6 bases, with 33 bases spanning the gap.

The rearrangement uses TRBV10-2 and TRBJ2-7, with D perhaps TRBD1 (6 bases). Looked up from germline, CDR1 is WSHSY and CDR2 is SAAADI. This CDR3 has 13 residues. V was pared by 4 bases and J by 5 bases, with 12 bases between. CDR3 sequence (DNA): TGCGCCAGCAGTGGGGCAGGGGCCCACGAGCAGTACTTC. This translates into CASSGAGAHEQYF.

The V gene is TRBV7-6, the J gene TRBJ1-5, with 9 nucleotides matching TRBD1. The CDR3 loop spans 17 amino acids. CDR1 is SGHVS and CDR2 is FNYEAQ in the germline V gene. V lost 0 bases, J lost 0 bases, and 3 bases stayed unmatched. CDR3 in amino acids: CASSLATGGGSNQPQHF. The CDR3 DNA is TGTGCCAGCAGCTTAGCGACAGGGGGGGGTAGCAATCAGCCCCAGCATTTT.

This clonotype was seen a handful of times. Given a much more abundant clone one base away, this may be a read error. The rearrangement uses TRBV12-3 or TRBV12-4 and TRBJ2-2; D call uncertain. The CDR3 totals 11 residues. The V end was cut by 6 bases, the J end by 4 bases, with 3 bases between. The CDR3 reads CASRTTGELFF. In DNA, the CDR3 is TGTGCCAGCAGGACCACCGGGGAGCTGTTTTTT.

The CDR3: CASRLDLINQPQHF. The CDR3 DNA is TGTGCCAGCAGACTGGACTTAATCAATCAGCCCCAGCATTTT. The chain couples TRBV10-3 to TRBJ1-5, with D hard to call. From germline, CDR1 is ENHRY and CDR2 SYGVKD. V was pared by 10 bases and J by 3 bases, with 16 bases between. This CDR3 has 14 amino acids.

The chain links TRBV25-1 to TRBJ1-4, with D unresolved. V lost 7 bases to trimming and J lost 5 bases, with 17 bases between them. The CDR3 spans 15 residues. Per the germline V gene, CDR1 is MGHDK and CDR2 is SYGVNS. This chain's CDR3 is CASTDQWVGNEKLFF. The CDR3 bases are TGTGCCAGCACCGACCAGTGGGTGGGAAATGAAAAACTGTTTTTT.